This T cell receptor (beta chain) was recorded in a study of T-cell memory formation after mild COVID-19. Background on the study: Largely donor-specific TCR clusters were found.

Study outcomes and limitations: A second wave of clones peaked on day 37, and their SARS-CoV-2 specificity went unconfirmed. Clones shrinking between day 15 and 85 showed a balanced CD4/CD8 split, and those that grew later tilted toward CD4+. CD4+ contracting clones were found mainly in CM and EM, and CD8+ ones in EMRA.

From the 5' RACE reads, TCRdb called clonotypes with MiXCR, one entry per CDR3 protein. Among 110,000 to 150,000 distinct CDR3 sequences, more than 13% were seen once, and the ten largest hold around 27%. Comments on this clonotype: Antigen specificity is unknown.

The V end lost 5 bases, the J end lost 1 base, and 11 bases lay between the germline ends. This CDR3 is built from 15 residues. CDR1 SGHTA and CDR2 FQGTGA come from the germline V gene. The rearrangement uses TRBV7-3 and TRBJ2-2; D gene unclear. The sequencing input was PBMCs or a T cell subset sorted from them (not recorded which). This clonotype was obtained from an adult woman who had mild COVID-19 (a few samples of this study predate the infection). Cell type and time point are not known. The CDR3 nucleotides are TGTGCCAGCAGCCTCCATTATTTGAACACCGGGGAGCTGTTTTTT. It codes for CASSLHYLNTGELFF.